The present entry profiles one T cell receptor beta chain with its context. Antigen unknown. The entry originates in a study of T cells in Graves' hyperthyroidism and ophthalmopathy. What was amplified from RNA transcripts were TCR beta CDR3 regions. The primer set for the first-round RT-PCR of the TCR CDR3 was HTBI. TCRdb fed the multiplex PCR reads into MiXCR, producing one record per CDR3 protein. This table holds more than 500,000 distinct CDR3 sequences, 40% to 50% found once. General observations from the study: Researchers found most expanded thyroid clonotypes above 0.001 in blood as well.

V was pared by 7 bases and J by 4 bases, with 8 bases between. The CDR3 totals 11 residues. Per the germline V gene, CDR1 is SNHLY and CDR2 is FYNNEI. Sample: peripheral blood or thyroid tissue (not recorded which). The sequence was collected from an adult woman with Graves' disease, either hyperthyroidism or ophthalmopathy (not recorded which). The chain joins TRBV2 to TRBJ2-7; no clear D gene. This CDR3 reads CASTEMYEQYF. CDR3 nucleotides: TGTGCCAGCACTGAGATGTACGAGCAGTACTTC.